These 18 T cell receptor beta chains were all obtained from the same sample, sequenced in a study of blood T cell repertoires in COVID-19. Data came from immunoSEQ multiplex PCR; TCRdb stores just in-frame clones and leaves some out. The sample has around 42,000 clones, approximately 83% seen once. Material for sequencing was peripheral blood. These receptors were collected from a woman older than 75 with acute or convalescent COVID-19.

The chain links TRBV2 to TRBJ1-5, with D unresolved. This CDR3 has 14 residues. The ends were cut back, 5 bases at V and 2 bases at J, with 10 bases in the middle. Germline V lookup: CDR1 SNHLY, CDR2 FYNNEI. The CDR3 sequence is CASSLVSGNQPQHF. CDR3 nucleotide sequence: TGTGCCAGCAGTTTGGTAAGCGGCAATCAGCCCCAGCATTTT.

This chain connects TRBV9 to TRBJ1-3; D unresolved. The CDR3 runs to 16 residues. Trimming took 1 base from V and 2 from J, leaving 13 bases between them. The germline V gene encodes CDR1 SGDLS and CDR2 YYNGEE. CDR3 in amino acids: CASSVNGGKAGNTIYF. Here the CDR3 DNA reads TGTGCCAGCAGCGTAAATGGAGGGAAAGCTGGAAACACCATATATTTT. Full variable domain (remainder filled in from reference TRBV9 and TRBJ1-3): DSGVTQTPKHLITATGQRVTLRCSPRSGDLSVYWYQQSLDQGLQFLIQYYNGEERAKGNILERFSAQQFPDLHSELNLSSLELGDSALYFCASSVNGGKAGNTIYFGEGSWLTVV.

The J gene is TRBJ2-1, the V gene TRBV9, with 11 bases that match TRBD2. J was trimmed by 8 bases and V by 0 bases; bases with no gene match: 10. CDR1 is SGDLS and CDR2 is YYNGEE in the germline V gene. This CDR3 comprises 17 residues. CDR3 region: CASSVAPPLAGGHEQFF. In nucleotides, the CDR3 is TGTGCCAGCAGCGTAGCCCCTCCCCTAGCGGGGGGCCATGAGCAGTTCTTC.

This chain links TRBV5-8 with TRBJ2-3; D may be TRBD2 (6 bases). The ends were cut back, 2 bases at V and 2 bases at J, with 15 bases in the middle. Looked up from germline, CDR1 is SGHTS and CDR2 is YDEGEE. CDR3 size: 16 residues. CDR3 bases: TGTGCCAGCAGCTTCCACGAAAGCGGGTCCACAGATACGCAGTATTTT. This encodes CASSFHESGSTDTQYF.

The genes are TRBV19 and TRBJ1-6; 7 nucleotides match TRBD1. The germline V gene encodes CDR1 LNHDA and CDR2 SQIVND (reference sequence). The junction had 10 bases not matched to a gene; V was cut back by 5 bases and J by 9 bases. The CDR3 sequence is 15 residues long. This CDR3 reads CASSLSGQRGSPLHF. In DNA form, the CDR3 reads TGTGCCAGTAGTCTTTCGGGACAGAGGGGTTCACCCCTCCACTTT.

The chain carries TRBV3-1 (or the pseudogene TRBV3-2) and TRBJ1-2; D uncertain. Per germline, CDR1 LGHDT and CDR2 YNNKEL (reference sequence). V lost 3 bases, J lost 10 bases, and 12 bases lay in between. CDR3 length equals 12 residues. CDR3 coding DNA: TGTGCCAGCAGCCAGGGCCCCATTGACTACACCTTC. The encoded protein is CASSQGPIDYTF.

The genes are TRBV3-1 (or the pseudogene TRBV3-2) and TRBJ1-1, with 10 bases fitting TRBD1. The germline V gene encodes CDR1 LGHDT and CDR2 YNNKEL (reference sequence). This CDR3 spans 13 amino acids. Unmatched junction bases numbered 4, after V lost 4 bases and J lost 8 bases. CDR3 region: CASSRRDRGEAFF. Written as DNA, the CDR3 is TGTGCCAGCAGCCGCCGGGACAGGGGAGAAGCTTTCTTT.

The chain is built from TRBV6-1 and TRBJ1-5; D is possibly TRBD1 (5 bases). Germline assignment: CDR1 MNHNS and CDR2 SASEGT. This CDR3 comprises 14 residues. V lost 0 bases, J lost 4 bases, and 7 bases lay in between. The CDR3 nucleotides are TGTGCCAGCAGTGAAGCGGGGGGGAATCAGCCCCAGCATTTT. Translating it yields CASSEAGGNQPQHF.

The chain couples TRBV7-9 to TRBJ2-3; no clear D. The germline CDR1 and CDR2 sequences are SEHNR and FQNEAQ (reference sequence). The length of the CDR3 is 15 residues. Trimming shortened V by 5 bases and J by 0 bases, and 12 bases separated the two germline ends. The CDR3 DNA is TGTGCCAGCAGCCCAGACTCGTCTAGCACAGATACGCAGTATTTT. This encodes CASSPDSSSTDTQYF.

The chain couples TRBV19 to TRBJ1-6; 9 positions agree with TRBD1. There are 17 residues in the CDR3. The germline CDR1 and CDR2 sequences are LNHDA and SQIVND (reference sequence). The V segment lost 1 base and the J segment 6 bases; nucleotides outside the gene matches: 7. CDR3 region: CASSIVPTGGGNSPLHF. The CDR3 region has the DNA TGTGCCAGTAGTATAGTTCCGACAGGGGGTGGTAATTCACCCCTCCACTTT. Full variable domain (missing parts from reference TRBV19 and TRBJ1-6): DGGITQSPKYLFRKEGQNVTLSCEQNLNHDAMYWYRQDPGQGLRLIYYSQIVNDFQKGDIAEGYSVSREKKESFPLTVTSAQKNPTAFYLCASSIVPTGGGNSPLHFGNGTRLTVT.

The V gene is TRBV6-2 or TRBV6-3, the J gene TRBJ2-2; the D gene is possibly TRBD1 (6 bases). V lost 6 bases to trimming and J lost 6 bases, with 11 bases between them. The CDR3 runs to 13 residues. From germline, CDR1 is MNHEY and CDR2 SVGEGT. The CDR3 DNA is TGTGCCAGCAGCCCCGAGGGGGCCGGGGAGCTGTTTTTT. Protein product: CASSPEGAGELFF.

Written as DNA, the CDR3 is TGTGCCAGCAGCCCATTAGGAGGATCGAACACCGGGGAGCTGTTTTTT. This translates into CASSPLGGSNTGELFF. The rearrangement joins TRBV3-1 (or the pseudogene TRBV3-2) to TRBJ2-2; tentatively, D is TRBD2 (5 bases). The CDR3 consists of 16 residues. The germline V and J ends were trimmed by 4 bases and 0 bases, with 12 bases remaining between them. Germline CDR1 is LGHDT and CDR2 is YNNKEL (reference sequence).

V is TRBV7-2 and J is TRBJ1-5, with D perhaps matching TRBD1 (6 bases). With 5 bases removed from V and 4 bases from J, the gap between germline ends came to 12 bases. Germline CDR1 reads SGHTA; CDR2 reads FQGNSA. The CDR3 is made up of 14 amino acids. This CDR3 is CASSQQGGNQPQHF. In DNA, the CDR3 is TGTGCCAGCAGCCAACAGGGAGGGAATCAGCCCCAGCATTTT.

The chain employs TRBV5-4 and TRBJ2-3; 11 bases match TRBD2. Germline values: CDR1 SGHNT, CDR2 YYREEE (reference sequence). The CDR3 consists of 16 residues. Trimming cost V 4 bases and J 2 bases; bases outside gene matches: 6. CDR3 bases: TGTGCCAGCAGCCCCTTAGCGGGGGGGGCCACAGATACGCAGTATTTT. The encoded protein is CASSPLAGGATDTQYF.

V gene TRBV6-5 combines with J gene TRBJ2-2, with D perhaps TRBD1 (5 bases). V was pared by 4 bases and J by 4 bases, with 13 bases between. Germline V gene data show CDR1 as MNHEY and CDR2 as SVGAGI. This CDR3 is 15 amino acids long. As DNA, the CDR3 is TGTGCCAGCAGTTTCAGTGGCAGGGCCACCGGGGAGCTGTTTTTT. This encodes CASSFSGRATGELFF.

The rearrangement joins TRBV21-1 to TRBJ1-1. TRBV21-1 is reported as a pseudogene. This CDR3 is 17 amino acids long. The CDR3 here is CASSKEVSNSQNTEAFF. DNA of the CDR3: TGTGCCAGCAGCAAAGAGGTCAGCAATAGCCAGAACACTGAAGCTTTCTTT.

This chain links TRBV5-1 with TRBJ1-1; tentative D call: TRBD1 (6 bases). There are 14 residues in the CDR3. Germline V lookup: CDR1 SGHRS, CDR2 YFSETQ. Trimming removed 4 bases at V and 6 bases at J, with 16 bases between. In nucleotides, the CDR3 is TGCGCCAGCAGCCGAGGGGGGGCGAGGCCTGAAGCTTTCTTT. Encoded protein: CASSRGGARPEAFF.

The chain has TRBV9 and TRBJ1-2; 9 bases agree with TRBD1. CDR1 and CDR2 (germline): SGDLS, YYNGEE. The CDR3 spans 13 residues. Germline trimming cut 4 bases from V and 6 bases from J; bases unmatched to any gene: 4. The CDR3 sequence: CASSLQGANGYTF. The CDR3 region has the DNA TGTGCCAGCAGCCTACAGGGGGCGAATGGCTACACCTTC.